One T cell receptor beta chain is described in this entry. Its antigen is unknown. The V gene lost 3 bases and the J gene lost 0 bases, with 12 bases spanning the gap. This CDR3 is 15 amino acids long. Per germline, CDR1 LNHDA and CDR2 SQIVND (reference sequence). TCRdb re-called the reads with MiXCR, one entry per CDR3 protein. The profile shows more than 110,000 distinct CDR3 sequences, over 30% of them singletons. The data derive from a study of T cell repertoires in cytomegalovirus infection. Study-level information: Matching HLA type, along with CMV infection, was indicated by public TCR beta signatures. Findings and caveats of the study: Predominance within the ex vivo response was attributable to HLA-C-restricted CMV-specific TCR beta clonotypes.

This TCR came from a human donor in good health (CMV status not recorded). Some clones in this sample may be carry-over from other donors' samples. The V call is TRBV19, the J call TRBJ2-7; the D gene is possibly TRBD1 (6 bases). The sample consisted of CD8+ T cells from cultured PBMCs, taken from culture after CMV antigen stimulation. The CDR3 sequence: CASSISTGTSYEQYF. The DNA of the CDR3 is TGTGCCAGTAGTATTTCGACAGGTACCTCCTACGAGCAGTACTTC.